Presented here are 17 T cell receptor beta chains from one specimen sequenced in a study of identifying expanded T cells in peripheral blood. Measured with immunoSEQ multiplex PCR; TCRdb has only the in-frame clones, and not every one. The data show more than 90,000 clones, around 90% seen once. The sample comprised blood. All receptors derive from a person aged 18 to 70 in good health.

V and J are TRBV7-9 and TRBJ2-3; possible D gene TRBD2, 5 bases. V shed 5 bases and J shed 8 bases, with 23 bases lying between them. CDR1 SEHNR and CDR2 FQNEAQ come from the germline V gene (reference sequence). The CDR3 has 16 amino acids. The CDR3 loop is CASSPPGLGLLATQYF. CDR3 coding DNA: TGTGCCAGCAGCCCTCCCGGACTGGGTCTTTTAGCTACGCAGTATTTT.

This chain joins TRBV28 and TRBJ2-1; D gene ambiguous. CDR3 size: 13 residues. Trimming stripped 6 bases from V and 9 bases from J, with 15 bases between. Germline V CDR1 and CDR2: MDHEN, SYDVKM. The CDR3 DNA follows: TGTGCCAGCAGGACAACCCTCGGCAGTGAGCAGTTCTTC. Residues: CASRTTLGSEQFF.

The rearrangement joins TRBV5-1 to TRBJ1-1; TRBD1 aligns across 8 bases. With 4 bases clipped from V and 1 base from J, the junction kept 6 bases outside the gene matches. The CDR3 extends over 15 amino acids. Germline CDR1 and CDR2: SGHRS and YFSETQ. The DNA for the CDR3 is TGCGCCAGCAGCCCCGGGACAGGTAAGAACACTGAAGCTTTCTTT. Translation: CASSPGTGKNTEAFF.

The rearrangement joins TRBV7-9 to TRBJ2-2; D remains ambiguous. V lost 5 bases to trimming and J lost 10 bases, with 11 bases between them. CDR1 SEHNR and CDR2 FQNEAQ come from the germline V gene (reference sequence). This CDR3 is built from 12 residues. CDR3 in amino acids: CASSLDSTELFF. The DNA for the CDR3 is TGTGCCAGCAGCCTCGACTCAACGGAGCTGTTTTTT.

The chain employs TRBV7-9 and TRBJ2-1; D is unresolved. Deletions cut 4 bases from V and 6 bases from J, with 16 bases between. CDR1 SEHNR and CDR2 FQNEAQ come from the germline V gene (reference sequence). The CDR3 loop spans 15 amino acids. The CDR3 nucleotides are TGTGCCAGCAGCTCCCGACCGACATTAGCCAATGAGCAGTTCTTC. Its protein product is CASSSRPTLANEQFF. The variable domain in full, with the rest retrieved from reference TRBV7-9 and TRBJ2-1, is DTGVSQNPRHKITKRGQNVTFRCDPISEHNRLYWYRQTLGQGPEFLTYFQNEAQLEKSRLLSDRFSAERPKGSFSTLEIQRTEQGDSAMYLCASSSRPTLANEQFFGPGTRLTVL.

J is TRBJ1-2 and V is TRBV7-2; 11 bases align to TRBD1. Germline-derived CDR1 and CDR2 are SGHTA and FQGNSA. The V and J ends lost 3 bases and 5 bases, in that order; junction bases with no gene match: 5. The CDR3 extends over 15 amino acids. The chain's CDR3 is CASSFGQGALYGYTF. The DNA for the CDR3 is TGTGCCAGCAGCTTCGGACAGGGGGCCTTGTATGGCTACACCTTC. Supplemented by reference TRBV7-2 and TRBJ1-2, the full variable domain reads GAGVSQSPSNKVTEKGKDVELRCDPISGHTALYWYRQSLGQGLEFLIYFQGNSAPDKSGLPSDRFSAERTGGSVSTLTIQRTQQEDSAVYLCASSFGQGALYGYTFGSGTRLTVV.

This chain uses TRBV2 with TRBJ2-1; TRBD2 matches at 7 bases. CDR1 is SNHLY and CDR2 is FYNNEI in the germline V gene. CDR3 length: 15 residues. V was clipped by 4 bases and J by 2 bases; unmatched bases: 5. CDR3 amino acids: CASSVRGRTYNEQFF. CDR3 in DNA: TGTGCCAGCAGTGTGCGGGGGAGGACCTACAATGAGCAGTTCTTC.

The CDR3 reads CASSVQGDSSYEQYF. CDR3 bases: TGTGCCAGCAGTGTTCAGGGGGATAGCTCCTACGAGCAGTACTTC. The V and J genes are TRBV6-5 and TRBJ2-7, with TRBD1 matching over 7 bases. The CDR3 is made up of 15 amino acids. The germline CDR1 and CDR2 sequences are MNHEY and SVGAGI. V lost 5 bases and J lost 0; bases outside the gene matches: 7.

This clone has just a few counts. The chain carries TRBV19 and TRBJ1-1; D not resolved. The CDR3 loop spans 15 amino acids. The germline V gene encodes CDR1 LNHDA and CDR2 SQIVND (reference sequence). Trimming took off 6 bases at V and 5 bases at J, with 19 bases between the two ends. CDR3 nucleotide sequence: TGTGCCAGTAGCGAGGACGGCCCCTGGGGAACTGAAGCTTTCTTT. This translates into CASSEDGPWGTEAFF.

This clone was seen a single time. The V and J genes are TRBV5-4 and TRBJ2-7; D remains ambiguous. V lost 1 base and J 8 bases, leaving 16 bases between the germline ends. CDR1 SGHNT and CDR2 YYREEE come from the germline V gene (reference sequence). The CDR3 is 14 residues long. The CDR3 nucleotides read TGTGCCAGCAGCTTGAAGCACTCGGACGTAAAGCAGTACTTC. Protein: CASSLKHSDVKQYF.

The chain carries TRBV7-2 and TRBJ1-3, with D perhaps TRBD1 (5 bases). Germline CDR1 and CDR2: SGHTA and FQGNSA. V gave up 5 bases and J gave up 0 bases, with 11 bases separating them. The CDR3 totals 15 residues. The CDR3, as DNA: TGTGCCAGCAGCCGTTCAGGGAGCTCTGGAAACACCATATATTTT. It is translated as CASSRSGSSGNTIYF.

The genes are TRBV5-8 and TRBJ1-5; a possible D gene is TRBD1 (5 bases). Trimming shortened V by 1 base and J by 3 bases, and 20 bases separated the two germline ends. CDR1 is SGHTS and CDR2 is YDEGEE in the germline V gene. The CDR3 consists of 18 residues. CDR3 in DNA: TGTGCCAGCAGCTTGTTTCATCGGGGAGGGGCCAACAATCAGCCCCAGCATTTT. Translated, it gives CASSLFHRGGANNQPQHF.

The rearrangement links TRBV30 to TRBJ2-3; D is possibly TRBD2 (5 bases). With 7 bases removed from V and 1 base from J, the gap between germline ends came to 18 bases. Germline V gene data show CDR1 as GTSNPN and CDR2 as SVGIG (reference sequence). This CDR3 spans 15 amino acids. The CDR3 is CASGFIGGRTDTQYF. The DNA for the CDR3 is TGTGCCTCGGGTTTTATTGGCGGGCGCACAGATACGCAGTATTTT.

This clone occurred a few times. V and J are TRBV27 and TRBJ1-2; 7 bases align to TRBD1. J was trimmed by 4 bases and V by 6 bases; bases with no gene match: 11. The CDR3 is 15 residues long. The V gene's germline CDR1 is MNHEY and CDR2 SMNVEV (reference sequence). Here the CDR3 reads CASRRQGTETYGYTF. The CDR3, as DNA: TGTGCCAGCAGACGCCAGGGGACAGAGACCTATGGCTACACCTTC.

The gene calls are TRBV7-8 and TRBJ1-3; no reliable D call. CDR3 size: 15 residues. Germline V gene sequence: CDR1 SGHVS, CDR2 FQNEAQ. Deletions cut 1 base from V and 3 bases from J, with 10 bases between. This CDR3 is CASSLVRHLGNTIYF. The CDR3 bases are TGTGCCAGCAGCTTAGTAAGGCACCTTGGAAACACCATATATTTT.

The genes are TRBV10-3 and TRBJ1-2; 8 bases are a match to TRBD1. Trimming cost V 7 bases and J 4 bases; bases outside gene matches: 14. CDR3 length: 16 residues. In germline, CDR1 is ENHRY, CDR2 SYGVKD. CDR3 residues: CAIMDPDREAIYGYTF. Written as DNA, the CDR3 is TGTGCCATCATGGACCCGGACAGGGAGGCGATCTATGGCTACACCTTC.

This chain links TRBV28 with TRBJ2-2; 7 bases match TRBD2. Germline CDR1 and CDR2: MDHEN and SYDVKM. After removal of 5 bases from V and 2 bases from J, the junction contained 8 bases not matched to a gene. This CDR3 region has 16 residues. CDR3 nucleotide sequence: TGTGCCAGCAGTCGGGCGGGACTACCCAACACCGGGGAGCTGTTTTTT. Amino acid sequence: CASSRAGLPNTGELFF.